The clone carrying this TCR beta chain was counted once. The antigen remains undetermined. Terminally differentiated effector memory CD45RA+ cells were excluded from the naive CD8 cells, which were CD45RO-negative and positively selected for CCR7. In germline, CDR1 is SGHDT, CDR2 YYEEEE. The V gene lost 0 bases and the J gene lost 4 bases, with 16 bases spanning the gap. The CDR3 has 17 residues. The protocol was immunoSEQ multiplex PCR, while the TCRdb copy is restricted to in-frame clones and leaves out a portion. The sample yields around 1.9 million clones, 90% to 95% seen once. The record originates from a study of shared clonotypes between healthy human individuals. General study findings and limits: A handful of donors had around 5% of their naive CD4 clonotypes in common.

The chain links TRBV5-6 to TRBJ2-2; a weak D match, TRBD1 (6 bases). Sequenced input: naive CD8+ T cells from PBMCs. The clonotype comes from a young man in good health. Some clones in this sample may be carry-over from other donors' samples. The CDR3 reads CASSLAPGEKFTGELFF. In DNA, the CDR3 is TGTGCCAGCAGCTTGGCCCCAGGGGAAAAATTCACCGGGGAGCTGTTTTTT.